This T cell receptor beta chain was captured by sequencing in a study of CD8+CD57+ T cells in acquired aplastic anemia. Study context: The mean DNA yield obtained from sorted CD4+ and CD8+ cells came to around 3 ug.

The CDR3 is made up of 15 amino acids. In germline, CDR1 is LNHDA, CDR2 SQIVND (reference sequence). Germline trimming cut 6 bases from V and 0 bases from J; bases unmatched to any gene: 5. Study findings and constraints: Patients and controls shared about 30 CD8+ CDR3 sequences.

Researchers used genomic DNA as the template to profile TCR beta VDJ and CDR3. TCRdb reprocessed the reads via MiXCR and lists one record per CDR3 protein. The sample consists of about 150,000 distinct CDR3 sequences, roughly 45% of them appearing once. This clonotype showed up many times. As yet, its antigen is unknown. CD8+CD57+ cell expansion, shown by flow cytometry, had occurred in the patients selected for sequencing. Patients, without exception, had severe acquired aplastic anemia. Sequencing used sorted CD4+, CD8+, or CD8+CD57+ T cells (not recorded which) from PBMCs. The TCR sequence derives from a human donor with aplastic anemia. The rearrangement uses TRBV19 and TRBJ1-5, with TRBD1 matching 7 bases. This CDR3 reads CASREDRISNQPQHF. CDR3 bases: TGTGCCAGTAGGGAGGACAGGATTAGCAATCAGCCCCAGCATTTT.